This passage covers 23 T cell receptor beta chains from one sample sequenced in a study of response to subunit inactivated influenza vaccine. TCRdb itself ran the RT-PCR reads through MiXCR, one entry per CDR3 protein. The sample lists about 800,000 distinct CDR3 sequences, 21% occurring once. The source material was PBMCs from blood, sampled 5 to 6 days after vaccination. Receptors were obtained from a man aged 45-65 years who received an inactivated influenza vaccine.

There are many counts of this clonotype. The rearrangement joins TRBV5-6 to TRBJ2-3, with a possible D match to TRBD1 (5 bases). Germline V gene sequence: CDR1 SGHDT, CDR2 YYEEEE. The length of the CDR3 is 14 residues. The V end was cut by 4 bases, the J end by 2 bases, with 11 bases between. The CDR3 loop is CASSRTGFTDTQYF. In DNA form, the CDR3 reads TGTGCCAGCAGCCGTACAGGATTCACAGATACGCAGTATTTT.

The gene calls are TRBV6-2 or TRBV6-3 and TRBJ2-3; 8 nucleotides line up with TRBD2. J lost 4 bases, V lost 6 bases, and 9 bases had no gene match. The germline gives CDR1 MNHEY, CDR2 SVGEGT. There are 15 residues in the CDR3. In nucleotides, the CDR3 is TGTGCCAGCAGCCAGCTGAAGCGGGAGCCAGATACGCAGTATTTT. Translated, it gives CASSQLKREPDTQYF.

The chain joins TRBV7-2 to TRBJ2-3; TRBD1 agrees at 12 bases. The V gene's germline CDR1 is SGHTA and CDR2 FQGNSA. The CDR3 totals 17 residues. Trimming removed 0 bases from V and 5 bases from J; junction bases left unmatched: 6. DNA of the CDR3: TGTGCCAGCAGCTTAGCGGGGACAGGGGGCTCGGGAGATACGCAGTATTTT. Translating it yields CASSLAGTGGSGDTQYF.

The V and J genes are TRBV19 and TRBJ2-7, with 9 bases identical to TRBD1. CDR1 is LNHDA and CDR2 is SQIVND in the germline V gene (reference sequence). The length of the CDR3 is 14 residues. The V gene end was trimmed by 3 bases and the J gene end by 2 bases; junction bases not matched to a gene: 2. CDR3 residues: CASSIGTGTYEQYF. CDR3 nucleotide sequence: TGTGCCAGTAGTATCGGGACAGGGACCTACGAGCAGTACTTC.

The chain recombines TRBV7-9 with TRBJ2-2, with D uncertain. Germline CDR1 is SEHNR and CDR2 is FQNEAQ (reference sequence). The germline V and J ends were trimmed by 11 bases and 0 bases, with 13 bases remaining between them. The CDR3 length is 14 residues. In DNA form, the CDR3 reads TGTGCCGGACCCTTGAGAGCGAACACCGGGGAGCTGTTTTTT. As protein: CAGPLRANTGELFF.

The chain carries TRBV20-1 and TRBJ2-7; TRBD2 matches at 9 bases. Germline V lookup: CDR1 DFQATT, CDR2 SNEGSKA (reference sequence). CDR3 size: 15 residues. The V segment lost 5 bases and the J segment 0 bases; nucleotides outside the gene matches: 8. CDR3 DNA: TGCAGTGCTTTAGTAGCGGGAGCCGGCTCCTACGAGCAGTACTTC. Encoded protein: CSALVAGAGSYEQYF.

The chain uses TRBV7-9 and TRBJ2-5, with TRBD2 identical over 8 bases. The CDR3 sequence is 14 residues long. V shed 5 bases and J 5 bases; nucleotides not matched to a gene: 7. The V gene's germline CDR1 is SEHNR and CDR2 FQNEAQ (reference sequence). The CDR3 coding sequence is TGTGCCAGCAGCCGGGGGGGTCCCCGGGAGACCCAGTACTTC. This codes for CASSRGGPRETQYF.

The chain carries TRBV29-1 and TRBJ2-2; TRBD1 might be the D (6 bases). CDR3 length equals 14 residues. The V gene's germline CDR1 is SQVTM and CDR2 ANQGSEA. V lost 7 bases, J lost 6 bases, and 18 bases lay in between. DNA of the CDR3: TGCAGCGGAAGACAGGCCAACAACGCCGGGGAGCTGTTTTTT. It codes for CSGRQANNAGELFF.

V usage is TRBV6-2 or TRBV6-3 and J usage is TRBJ2-2; D may be TRBD1 (7 bases). This CDR3 comprises 17 residues. Germline lookup yields CDR1 MNHEY and CDR2 SVGEGT. Trimming took off 5 bases at V and 5 bases at J, with 21 bases between the two ends. DNA of the CDR3: TGTGCCAGCAGTACCGACAGGGTGGATAGCGGTACCGGGGAGCTGTTTTTT. Its translation: CASSTDRVDSGTGELFF.

V gene TRBV29-1 combines with J gene TRBJ2-3; tentative D call: TRBD1 (6 bases). Trimming shortened V by 4 bases and J by 2 bases, and 10 bases separated the two germline ends. CDR3 size: 13 residues. Germline V lookup: CDR1 SQVTM, CDR2 ANQGSEA. CDR3 nucleotide sequence: TGCAGCGTTGGTGAGGGGGACACAGATACGCAGTATTTT. This gives the protein CSVGEGDTDTQYF.

This clonotype was seen many times. V usage is TRBV6-2 or TRBV6-3 and J usage is TRBJ2-5; D possibly corresponds to TRBD2 (5 bases). Germline CDR1 and CDR2: MNHEY and SVGEGT. Trimming took off 6 bases at V and 5 bases at J, with 10 bases between the two ends. The length of the CDR3 is 12 residues. As DNA, the CDR3 is TGTGCCAGCAGCCCCGGGGATGAGACCCAGTACTTC. Its translation is CASSPGDETQYF.

This clonotype was observed many times. The chain carries TRBV29-1 and TRBJ2-7, with D possibly being TRBD1 (5 bases). V was shortened by 3 bases and J by 3 bases, with 9 bases between the two germline ends. CDR3 length equals 12 residues. CDR1 and CDR2 (germline): SQVTM, ANQGSEA. This CDR3 is CSVEEQDYEQYF. In DNA, the CDR3 is TGCAGCGTTGAGGAACAGGACTACGAGCAGTACTTC.

The genes are TRBV20-1 and TRBJ2-3, with 9 bases that match TRBD2. Germline lookup yields CDR1 DFQATT and CDR2 SNEGSKA (reference sequence). This CDR3 spans 15 amino acids. With 5 bases clipped from V and 0 bases from J, the junction kept 6 bases outside the gene matches. The CDR3 DNA follows: TGCAGTGCTTCGACGACTAGCGGAAGCACAGATACGCAGTATTTT. Its protein is CSASTTSGSTDTQYF.

This clonotype has at least ten counts. The chain recombines TRBV5-1 with TRBJ2-3; D is ambiguous. The CDR3 is 13 residues long. Germline lookup yields CDR1 SGHRS and CDR2 YFSETQ. V lost 0 bases and J lost 3, with 5 bases in between. CDR3 amino acids: CASSLVRTDTQYF. In DNA form, the CDR3 reads TGCGCCAGCAGCTTGGTAAGGACAGATACGCAGTATTTT.

This chain connects TRBV6-1 to TRBJ1-1; D may be TRBD1 (5 bases). CDR1 is MNHNS, CDR2 SASEGT, per germline. This CDR3 has 13 residues. Deletions cut 8 bases from V and 5 bases from J, with 15 bases between. CDR3 coding DNA: TGTGCCAGCTCCCAGGACGGGGGAACTGAAGCTTTCTTT. It is translated as CASSQDGGTEAFF.

This clonotype was seen at least ten times. The chain has TRBV6-5 and TRBJ1-4; TRBD1 matches 7 bases. The CDR3 covers 15 residues. V dropped 2 bases and J dropped 5; count of bases not matched to a gene: 5. The germline CDR1 and CDR2 sequences are MNHEY and SVGAGI. DNA of the CDR3: TGTGCCAGCAGTTACCGGGGACAGCCCAATGAAAAACTGTTTTTT. Its translation: CASSYRGQPNEKLFF.

The chain has TRBV20-1 and TRBJ2-1; D gene ambiguous. CDR1 is DFQATT and CDR2 is SNEGSKA in the germline V gene (reference sequence). This CDR3 is built from 10 residues. V was trimmed by 5 bases and J by 4 bases, leaving 3 bases between them. CDR3 bases: TGCAGTGCTCATTACAATGAGCAGTTCTTC. It translates to CSAHYNEQFF.

This clonotype was counted a few times. CDR3 sequence (DNA): TGTGCCATCAGTGAGTCGCGGGAGTTCGAGCAGTACTTC. Amino acids: CAISESREFEQYF. The V gene is TRBV10-3, the J gene TRBJ2-7; 7 bases match TRBD2. Germline V gene lookup returns CDR1 ENHRY and CDR2 SYGVKD. J lost 6 bases, V lost 0 bases, and 2 bases had no gene match. This CDR3 is built from 13 residues.

The gene calls are TRBV10-3 and TRBJ2-5; D unresolved. The V gene's germline CDR1 is ENHRY and CDR2 SYGVKD. The CDR3 is 13 amino acids. V was trimmed by 2 bases and J by 5 bases, leaving 9 bases between them. In DNA, the CDR3 is TGTGCCATCAGTGAGAGAAGGGATGAGACCCAGTACTTC. Its protein is CAISERRDETQYF.

There are a few counts of this clonotype. The V call is TRBV2, the J call TRBJ2-1; 11 nucleotides match TRBD2. The ends lost 3 bases at V and 2 bases at J; junction bases unmatched: 0. This CDR3 comprises 15 residues. Germline loops: CDR1 SNHLY, CDR2 FYNNEI. The CDR3 spells CASSETSGTYNEQFF. The CDR3 coding sequence is TGTGCCAGCAGTGAGACTAGCGGGACCTACAATGAGCAGTTCTTC.

This clonotype was found a few times. The rearrangement links TRBV20-1 to TRBJ2-7; TRBD1 matches 11 bases. The germline V gene has CDR1 DFQATT and CDR2 SNEGSKA (reference sequence). Trimming removed 0 bases from V and 6 bases from J; junction bases left unmatched: 10. The CDR3 runs to 16 residues. CDR3 sequence: CSAREGIGQGAPEQYF. The CDR3 DNA reads TGCAGTGCTAGAGAAGGAATAGGACAGGGGGCCCCCGAGCAGTACTTC.

The rearrangement joins TRBV5-1 to TRBJ2-2; the D gene is possibly TRBD1 (6 bases). Trimming removed 3 bases at V and 2 bases at J, with 14 bases between. Germline V CDR1 and CDR2: SGHRS, YFSETQ. This CDR3 spans 16 amino acids. The DNA of the CDR3 is TGCGCCAGCAGCTCTGGACAGCCCACTAACACCGGGGAGCTGTTTTTT. Its protein product is CASSSGQPTNTGELFF.

The chain has TRBV28 and TRBJ2-2; TRBD1 matches at 9 bases. CDR1 is MDHEN, CDR2 SYDVKM, per germline. This CDR3 comprises 13 residues. The V segment lost 7 bases and the J segment 5 bases; nucleotides outside the gene matches: 2. The CDR3 DNA reads TGTGCCAGCACCGGGACAGGGACCGGGGAGCTGTTTTTT. It encodes CASTGTGTGELFF.